One sample yielded the 15 T cell receptor beta chains listed below, sequenced in a study of T cell responses to AZD1222 COVID-19 vaccine. Only in-frame clones appear in the TCRdb table, and some are missing; sequencing was by immunoSEQ multiplex PCR. Here the sample spans approximately 140,000 clones, around 90% being singletons. The sequences come from peripheral blood, collected 28 days after the second AZD1222 dose. These receptors originate from an adult who received the AZD1222 COVID-19 vaccine.

V usage is TRBV7-9 and J usage is TRBJ1-2; 9 bases align to TRBD1. CDR1 SEHNR and CDR2 FQNEAQ come from the germline V gene (reference sequence). After removal of 2 bases from V and 5 bases from J, the junction contained 9 bases not matched to a gene. The CDR3 totals 16 residues. CDR3 sequence (DNA): TGTGCCAGCAGCTTAAGGGGGGCCGGGACAGGGTATGGCTACACCTTC. Protein product: CASSLRGAGTGYGYTF.

This chain uses TRBV27 with TRBJ1-1; tentatively, D is TRBD1 (6 bases). V dropped 9 bases and J dropped 3 bases, with 20 bases sitting between them. CDR1 is MNHEY and CDR2 is SMNVEV in the germline V gene (reference sequence). CDR3 length: 15 residues. In nucleotides, the CDR3 is TGTGCCAGTTCTGGGTGGGGGGCTGGGGACACTGAAGCTTTCTTT. It specifies CASSGWGAGDTEAFF.

This chain uses TRBV24-1 with TRBJ2-2, with no clear D. Deletions cut 0 bases from V and 4 bases from J, with 20 bases between. Germline lookup yields CDR1 KGHDR and CDR2 SFDVKD. The CDR3 has 19 residues. The CDR3 bases are TGTGCCACCAGTGATTTGGGGCCTCCACGGTTGCCTCGCACCGGGGAGCTGTTTTTT. This encodes CATSDLGPPRLPRTGELFF.

The V call is TRBV5-5, the J call TRBJ2-5; 9 bases match TRBD1. With 2 bases clipped from V and 5 bases from J, the junction kept 7 bases outside the gene matches. The CDR3 runs 15 residues. Germline assignment: CDR1 SGHKS and CDR2 YYEKEE (reference sequence). The CDR3 protein is CASSLQGALAETQYF. CDR3 coding DNA: TGTGCCAGCAGCTTACAGGGGGCGCTTGCCGAGACCCAGTACTTC.

The chain employs TRBV6-5 and TRBJ2-2; D unclear. The V end was cut by 2 bases, the J end by 6 bases, with 7 bases between. Germline assignment: CDR1 MNHEY and CDR2 SVGAGI. This CDR3 region has 13 residues. The DNA for the CDR3 is TGTGCCAGCAGTTACGCCCTGGCCGGGGAGCTGTTTTTT. Translation: CASSYALAGELFF.

The chain links TRBV29-1 to TRBJ2-5; possible D gene TRBD2, 6 bases. V was clipped by 4 bases and J by 0 bases, with 15 bases between them. The CDR3 sequence is 15 residues long. CDR1 and CDR2 from the germline V gene are SQVTM and ANQGSEA. The CDR3 spells CSVGIGRTYQETQYF. The CDR3 bases are TGCAGCGTTGGAATCGGGAGAACGTACCAAGAGACCCAGTACTTC.

This clone was recorded only once. The chain employs TRBV6-6 and TRBJ1-6; D unclear. Trimming cost V 8 bases and J 7 bases, with 18 bases left between them. Germline V gene sequence: CDR1 MNHNY, CDR2 SVGAGI (reference sequence). The CDR3 extends over 15 amino acids. Here the CDR3 DNA reads TGTGCCAGCTCCCAGGCGGCAGATCGAAATTCACCCCTCCACTTT. Its protein product is CASSQAADRNSPLHF.

The gene calls are TRBV3-1 (or the pseudogene TRBV3-2) and TRBJ2-3; no reliable D call. The CDR3 has 16 residues. V was cut by 4 bases and J by 1 base, with 15 bases left in between. Per germline, CDR1 LGHDT and CDR2 YNNKEL (reference sequence). The chain's CDR3 is CASSPGQIGRTDTQYF. The CDR3 coding sequence is TGTGCCAGCAGCCCTGGTCAGATTGGACGCACAGATACGCAGTATTTT.

The table lists this clone with a count of one. This chain connects TRBV9 to TRBJ2-5; TRBD1 matches at 10 bases. This CDR3 contains 16 residues. Trimming cost V 0 bases and J 4 bases; bases outside gene matches: 6. The germline V gene encodes CDR1 SGDLS and CDR2 YYNGEE. The CDR3 DNA reads TGTGCCAGCAGCGTAGGAGGACAGGGGGGATCAGAGACCCAGTACTTC. Translation gives CASSVGGQGGSETQYF. Filled out from reference TRBV9 and TRBJ2-5, the complete variable domain reads DSGVTQTPKHLITATGQRVTLRCSPRSGDLSVYWYQQSLDQGLQFLIQYYNGEERAKGNILERFSAQQFPDLHSELNLSSLELGDSALYFCASSVGGQGGSETQYFGPGTRLLVL.

V usage is TRBV5-1 and J usage is TRBJ2-3; D tentatively fits TRBD1 or TRBD2 (5 bases each). Germline V gene data show CDR1 as SGHRS and CDR2 as YFSETQ. V dropped 5 bases and J dropped 2 bases, with 12 bases sitting between them. CDR3 length: 14 amino acids. The DNA for the CDR3 is TGCGCCAGCAGTTACCGGGGCCCCACAGATACGCAGTATTTT. Translated, it gives CASSYRGPTDTQYF.

The chain employs TRBV28 and TRBJ2-7; TRBD2 matches 9 bases. J was trimmed by 2 bases and V by 4 bases; bases with no gene match: 6. Germline-derived CDR1 and CDR2 are MDHEN and SYDVKM. This CDR3 has 15 amino acids. The chain's CDR3 is CASSSMTSGAYEQYF. CDR3 coding DNA: TGTGCCAGCAGTTCTATGACTAGCGGCGCCTACGAGCAGTACTTC.

CDR3 region: CASSTNTEAFF. The CDR3 DNA reads TGTGCCAGCTCAACCAACACTGAAGCTTTCTTT. This rearrangement joins TRBV18 to TRBJ1-1; D call uncertain. V lost 5 bases and J 2 bases, leaving 3 bases between the germline ends. The CDR3 extends over 11 amino acids. The germline V gene has CDR1 KGHSH and CDR2 LQKENI. Combining the CDR3 with reference TRBV18 and TRBJ1-1 gives the whole variable domain NAGVMQNPRHLVRRRGQEARLRCSPMKGHSHVYWYRQLPEEGLKFMVYLQKENIIDESGMPKERFSAEFPKEGPSILRIQQVVRGDSAAYFCASSTNTEAFFGQGTRLTVV.

The rearrangement uses TRBV10-3 and TRBJ1-1; D not certain. V lost 3 bases and J 5 bases, leaving 13 bases between the germline ends. The CDR3 runs to 14 residues. Germline lookup yields CDR1 ENHRY and CDR2 SYGVKD. The CDR3 loop reads CAISDRQGRTEAFF. The CDR3 bases are TGTGCCATCAGTGACCGACAAGGGCGTACTGAAGCTTTCTTT.

The chain has TRBV28 and TRBJ2-7; TRBD1 or TRBD2 may be the D gene (5 bases each). The CDR3 sequence is 14 residues long. Trimming left V 5 bases short and J 4 bases short, with 15 bases between. Germline assignment: CDR1 MDHEN and CDR2 SYDVKM. CDR3 coding DNA: TGTGCCAGCAGTCCCCTGGGGGTCGGTTACGAGCAGTACTTC. Its translation: CASSPLGVGYEQYF.

This clone was observed a single time. V usage is TRBV20-1 and J usage is TRBJ1-4; D not certain. Germline V gene lookup returns CDR1 DFQATT and CDR2 SNEGSKA (reference sequence). The CDR3 is 11 residues long. The V end lost 8 bases, the J end lost 7 bases, and 11 bases lay between the germline ends. The CDR3 DNA reads TGCAGTAGCCTCACCGGTGAAAAACTGTTTTTT. It codes for CSSLTGEKLFF.